This T cell receptor (beta chain) was recovered during a study of blood T cell repertoires in COVID-19. Turning to the study itself: Sites across the United States, Italy and Spain contributed samples from acute and convalescent COVID-19. Sample material is recorded as cDNA or gDNA derived from T cells, B-cell-depleted T cells, or PBMCs.

Germline trimming cut 4 bases from V and 9 bases from J; bases unmatched to any gene: 3. The CDR3 spans 13 residues. Germline V gene sequence: CDR1 LGHDT, CDR2 YNNKEL (reference sequence). In the study's own analysis: By means of reference gene primer amplification, nucleated cell counts were estimated. Clones were sequenced by immunoSEQ multiplex PCR, and TCRdb holds only the in-frame ones, with some missing. The D gene and trimming were derived from the DNA, and the V and J assignments and clone size from that table. The sample has roughly 67,000 clones, over 65% seen once; the top ten hold roughly 20%.

The sequenced material came from peripheral blood. The receptor was derived from a human donor in a cohort sampled during active COVID-19. The V gene is TRBV3-1 (or the pseudogene TRBV3-2), the J gene TRBJ2-1, with 10 bases matching TRBD2. CDR3 amino acids: CASSPAGGREQFF. In DNA form, the CDR3 reads TGTGCCAGCAGCCCAGCGGGGGGGCGTGAGCAGTTCTTC.